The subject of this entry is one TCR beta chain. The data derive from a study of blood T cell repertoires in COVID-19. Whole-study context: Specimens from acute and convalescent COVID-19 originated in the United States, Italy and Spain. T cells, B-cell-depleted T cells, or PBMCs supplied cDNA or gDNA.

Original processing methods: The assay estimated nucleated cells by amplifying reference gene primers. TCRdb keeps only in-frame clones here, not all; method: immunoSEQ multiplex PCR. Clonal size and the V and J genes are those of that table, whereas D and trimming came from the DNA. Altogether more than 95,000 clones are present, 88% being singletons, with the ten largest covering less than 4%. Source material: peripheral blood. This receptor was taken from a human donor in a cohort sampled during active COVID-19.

CDR3 loop: CASSIDRGYEQYF. The CDR3 DNA is TGTGCCAGCAGCATCGACAGGGGTTACGAGCAGTACTTC. The V and J genes are TRBV6-5 and TRBJ2-7, with 8 bases aligning to TRBD1. The germline V gene encodes CDR1 MNHEY and CDR2 SVGAGI. J lost 4 bases, V lost 6 bases, and 5 bases had no gene match. This CDR3 has 13 residues.